This TCR beta chain stems from a study of Ad26.COV2.S vaccination and SARS-CoV-2 variants. In the study overall: Trial arm assignment for the donor was COV1001 Ad26.COV2.S. The study gave Ad26.COV2.S intramuscularly, once or twice 56 days apart.

Treatment reported: about 20 received Ad26.COV2.S at low or high dose, single or two shots; several received placebo; per-sample allocation not given. Day 63 after the first vaccine or placebo injection was the time point for sampling. The CDR3 is 13 residues long. In germline, CDR1 is SGHVS, CDR2 FQNEAQ. V was clipped by 7 bases and J by 3 bases, with 13 bases between them. The repertoire was sequenced with immunoSEQ multiplex PCR; TCRdb's copy has only in-frame clones and lacks some. The sample holds approximately 480,000 clones, roughly nine tenths seen once. The material was peripheral blood, obtained in a trial of Ad26.COV2.S vaccine versus placebo. The source of this sequence is a person aged 18-65 years who received the Ad26.COV2.S COVID-19 vaccine or a placebo. The chain recombines TRBV7-8 with TRBJ2-7, with D perhaps TRBD1 or TRBD2 (5 bases each). The CDR3 region has the DNA TGTGCCAGCACCCGACAGAGGGGCTACGAGCAGTACTTC. This sequence encodes CASTRQRGYEQYF.